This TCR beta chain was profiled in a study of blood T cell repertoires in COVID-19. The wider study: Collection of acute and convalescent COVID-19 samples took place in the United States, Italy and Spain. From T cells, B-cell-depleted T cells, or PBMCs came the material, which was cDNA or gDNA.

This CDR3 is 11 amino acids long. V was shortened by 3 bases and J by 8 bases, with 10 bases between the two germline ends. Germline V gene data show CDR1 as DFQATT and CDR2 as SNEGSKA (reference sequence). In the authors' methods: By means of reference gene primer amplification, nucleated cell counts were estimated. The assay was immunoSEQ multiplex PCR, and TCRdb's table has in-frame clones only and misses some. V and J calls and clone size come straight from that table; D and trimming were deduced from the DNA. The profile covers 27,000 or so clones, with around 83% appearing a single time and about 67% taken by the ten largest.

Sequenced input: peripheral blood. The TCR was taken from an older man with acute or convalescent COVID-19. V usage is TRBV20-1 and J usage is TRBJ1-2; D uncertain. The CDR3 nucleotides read TGCAGTGCTAGGTACCAGCGCGGCTACACCTTC. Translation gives CSARYQRGYTF.